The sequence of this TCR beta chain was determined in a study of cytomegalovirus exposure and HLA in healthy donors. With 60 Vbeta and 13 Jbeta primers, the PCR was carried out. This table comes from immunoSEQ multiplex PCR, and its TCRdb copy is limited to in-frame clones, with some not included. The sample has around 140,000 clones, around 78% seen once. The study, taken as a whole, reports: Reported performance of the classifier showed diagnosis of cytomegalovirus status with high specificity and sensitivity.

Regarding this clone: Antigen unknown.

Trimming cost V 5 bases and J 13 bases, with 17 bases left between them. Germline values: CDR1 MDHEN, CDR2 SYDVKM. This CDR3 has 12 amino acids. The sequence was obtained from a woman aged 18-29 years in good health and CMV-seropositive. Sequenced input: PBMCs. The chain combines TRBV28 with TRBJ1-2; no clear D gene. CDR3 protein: CASSRRVAASTF. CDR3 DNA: TGTGCCAGCAGTCGCCGGGTGGCGGCTAGCACCTTC.